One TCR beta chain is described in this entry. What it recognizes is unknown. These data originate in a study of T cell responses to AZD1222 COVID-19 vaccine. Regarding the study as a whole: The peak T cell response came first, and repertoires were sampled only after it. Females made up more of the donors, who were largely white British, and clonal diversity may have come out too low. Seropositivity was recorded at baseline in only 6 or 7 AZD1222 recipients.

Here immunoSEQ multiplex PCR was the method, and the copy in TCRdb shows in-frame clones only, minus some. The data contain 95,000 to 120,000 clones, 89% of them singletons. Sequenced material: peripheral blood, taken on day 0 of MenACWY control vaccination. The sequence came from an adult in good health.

The CDR3 loop is CASRVTGTGELFF. CDR3 DNA: TGTGCCAGCAGAGTAACAGGGACCGGGGAGCTGTTTTTT. V is TRBV6-5 and J is TRBJ2-2; D possibly corresponds to TRBD1 (6 bases). Trimming left V 6 bases short and J 5 bases short, with 10 bases between. Germline CDR1 is MNHEY and CDR2 is SVGAGI. The CDR3 consists of 13 residues.